This TCR beta chain derives from a study of blood T cell repertoires in COVID-19. The wider study: T cells, B-cell-depleted T cells, or PBMCs provided the cDNA or gDNA that served as material.

From germline, CDR1 is SNHLY and CDR2 FYNNEI. Deletions cut 3 bases from V and 4 bases from J, with 12 bases between. This CDR3 is built from 14 residues. Those enrolled, adults aged 18 to 89 years, came from roughly 23 US areas. Cohort placement rested on clinical history that participants reported themselves. The method was immunoSEQ multiplex PCR; TCRdb's version includes in-frame clones alone and lacks a portion of them. The data hold 250,000 to 350,000 clones, with around 90% observed a single time. This clone has only one observation. The chain carries TRBV2 and TRBJ1-1; unclear D gene. The sample comprised PBMCs or T cells enriched from blood (not recorded which). The clonotype originates from a woman younger than 35 with acute COVID-19. The DNA for the CDR3 is TGTGCCAGCAGTGATTCTCCGGGTGGCACTGAAGCTTTCTTT. It specifies CASSDSPGGTEAFF.